The rows below give T cell receptor beta chains drawn from one sample of a study of breast tumors, draining lymph nodes, adjacent tissues. MiXCR was run by TCRdb on the multiplex PCR reads, yielding one entry per CDR3 protein. Among about 110,000 distinct CDR3 sequences listed, around 30% were seen once. Specimen: axillary lymph node tissue. The receptor set was obtained from a female donor with breast cancer. Some clones in this sample may be carry-over from other donors' samples. Each CDR3 is given with its conserved first and last residue. The D gene is left open where the match is weak. The listing skips clone size in some rows; elsewhere it reads once, few, many or a size class.

cdr3_nt	cdr3_aa	d_call	j_call	v_call	cdr3_length	clone_size
TGTGCCAGCAGCTTAGACAGGGGCACCTACGAGCAGTACTTC	CASSLDRGTYEQYF	.	TRBJ2-7	TRBV11-2	14	many
TGTGCCAGCAGAAAAGGACAGGGAAGTGGAAACACCATATATTTT	CASRKGQGSGNTIYF	TRBD1	TRBJ1-3	TRBV6-1	15	many
TGTGCCAGCAGCTCCCGGGGGGGAAGTTCACAGGGTGAAAAACTGTTTTTT	CASSSRGGSSQGEKLFF	.	TRBJ1-4	TRBV12-1	17	.
TGTGCCAGCAGCCCCCCGGCAGGGTATGAAGCTTTCTTT	CASSPPAGYEAFF	.	TRBJ1-1	TRBV14	13	.
TGTGCCACCAGTGGCCCGGGGGGGAATGAGCAGTTCTTC	CATSGPGGNEQFF	TRBD2	TRBJ2-1	TRBV24-1	13	.
TGTGCCAGTAGTATAGTCAGGGAAAAGCGGGATGAAGAGACCCAGTACTTC	CASSIVREKRDEETQYF	TRBD2	TRBJ2-5	TRBV19	17	once
TGTGCCAGCAGCCAAGATACCCGGTATTCGGTTGGGGAGCAGTACTTC	CASSQDTRYSVGEQYF	.	TRBJ2-7	TRBV14	16	many
TGTGCCAGTAGTATAGATCTCGTAGGCAGAACTTACAATGAGCAGTTCTTC	CASSIDLVGRTYNEQFF	.	TRBJ2-1	TRBV19	17	many
TGCAGCTCAAGCGCCTACAATGAGCAGCTCTTC	CSSSAYNEQLF	.	TRBJ2-1	TRBV29-1	11	.
TGCAGTGCTAACCCCCCTCGGGGCCCCTCCTACGAGCAGTACTTC	CSANPPRGPSYEQYF	.	TRBJ2-7	TRBV20-1	15	many
TGTGCCAGCAGTTTAGCGCGGGTTACTAGCGGACAAGAGACCCAGTACTTC	CASSLARVTSGQETQYF	TRBD2	TRBJ2-5	TRBV12-3/TRBV12-4	17	many
TGCAGTGCTAGAGATCTGACAGGGATAGGCACAGATACGCAGTATTTT	CSARDLTGIGTDTQYF	TRBD1	TRBJ2-3	TRBV20-1	16	.
TGTGCCAGCAGTTACTCGACAGGGGCCAGCACAGATACGCAGTATTTT	CASSYSTGASTDTQYF	TRBD1	TRBJ2-3	TRBV6-5	16	many